A selection of T cell receptor beta chains follows, all from one sample in a study of relationships among human T cell subsets. One entry per CDR3 protein, called by TCRdb with MiXCR from the multiplex PCR reads. The table shows roughly 15,000 distinct CDR3 sequences, with about three fifths occurring only once. The specimen sequenced was total T cells sorted from blood. These TCRs come from a man aged 40-49 years in good health. Each CDR3 is given with its conserved first and last residue. A D gene is named only where the DNA matches it firmly. Expanded clones are given a class, and other clones once, few, many or no size at all.

>TRBJ1-1|TRBV28|.|.
CASSPFLSMNTEAFF
TGTGCCAGCAGTCCTTTTTTATCCATGAACACTGAAGCTTTCTTT
>TRBJ2-3|TRBV12-3/TRBV12-4|TRBD2|few
CASSLGGTTRYTQYF
TGTGCCAGCAGTTTAGGTGGGACTACTCGATATACGCAGTATTTT
>TRBJ2-5|TRBV20-1|.|once
CSAAKGQETQYF
TGCAGTGCTGCGAAGGGGCAAGAGACCCAGTACTTC
>TRBJ2-7|TRBV5-1|.|few
CASSLTYEQYF
TGCGCCAGCAGCTTGACTTACGAGCAGTACTTC
>TRBJ1-1|TRBV11-2|.|.
CASSSFRNTEAFF
TGTGCCAGCAGCTCATTCAGGAACACTGAAGCTTTCTTT
>TRBJ2-1|TRBV30|TRBD2|.
CAWSVLAGGYNEQFF
TGTGCCTGGAGTGTACTAGCGGGAGGGTACAATGAGCAGTTCTTC
>TRBJ1-5|TRBV29-1|.|.
CSVATGTPNQPQHF
TGCAGCGTGGCAACCGGGACCCCCAATCAGCCCCAGCATTTT
>TRBJ1-5|TRBV19|TRBD1|.
CASSSGTGSYQPQHF
TGTGCCAGTAGTTCCGGGACAGGGTCCTATCAGCCCCAGCATTTT
>TRBJ2-5|TRBV10-3|.|.
CAISESRTLKETQYF
TGTGCCATCAGTGAGTCGAGGACTCTGAAAGAGACCCAGTACTTC
>TRBJ1-1|TRBV28|.|.
CASSLLRESEAFF
TGTGCCAGCAGTCTCCTACGAGAGTCCGAAGCTTTCTTT
>TRBJ2-7|TRBV12-3/TRBV12-4|TRBD2|once
CASSLGGARSYEQYF
TGTGCCAGCAGTCTCGGGGGGGCACGCTCCTACGAGCAGTACTTC
>TRBJ2-5|TRBV5-6|.|.
CASSSTGPKETQYF
TGCGCCAGCAGCAGTACGGGACCTAAAGAGACCCAGTACTTC
>TRBJ2-5|TRBV20-1|.|.
CSARLRETQYF
TGCAGTGCTCGATTGAGGGAGACCCAGTACTTC
>TRBJ2-3|TRBV11-2|TRBD2|.
CASSPTSGRALDTQYF
TGTGCCAGCAGCCCAACTAGCGGGAGGGCCCTAGATACGCAGTATTTT
>TRBJ1-1|TRBV10-3|TRBD1|.
CAISLGQSKNTEAFF
TGTGCCATCAGTCTGGGACAGTCAAAGAACACTGAAGCTTTCTTT
>TRBJ2-1|TRBV5-1|.|few
CASSTGSSYNEQFF
TGCGCCAGCAGTACAGGGAGCTCCTACAATGAGCAGTTCTTC
>TRBJ1-5|TRBV2|.|.
CASSVYRADYSGPPQHF
TGTGCCAGCAGTGTATATCGGGCCGACTACTCTGGGCCGCCCCAGCATTTT